These T cell receptor beta chains were read from a single sample in a study of shared clonotypes between healthy human individuals. The table came from immunoSEQ multiplex PCR; TCRdb's copy has only in-frame clones and leaves some out. This table has approximately 2,300,000 clones, 85% to 95% appearing once. The material sequenced was naive CD4+ T cells from PBMCs. These receptors were taken from a man between 18 and 35 years old in good health. Some clones in this sample may be carry-over from other donors' samples. The CDR3 runs from the conserved cysteine through the conserved F or W. A D gene is named only where the DNA matches it firmly. The size entry is marked missing in some rows and otherwise reads once, few, many or a size class.

-	-	TRBV7-9	TRBJ1-2	TGTGCCAGCAGCCAGACATCGTTCTATGGCTACACCTTC	CASSQTSFYGYTF
-	TRBD1	TRBV5-1	TRBJ2-1	TGCGCCAGCGAACCGGGACAGGGGGCAGGTGAGCAGTTCTTC	CASEPGQGAGEQFF
-	TRBD1	TRBV29-1	TRBJ2-7	TGCAGCGTGGGAACAGGGGAGAAGACGTCCTACGAGCAGTACTTC	CSVGTGEKTSYEQYF
-	-	TRBV9	TRBJ2-1	TGTGCCAGCAGCCCGCGACCTTGGGACTTAGGCCATGAGCAGTTCTTC	CASSPRPWDLGHEQFF
once	-	TRBV6-5	TRBJ1-1	TGTGCCAGCAGTTACTCGACGCCGGGCACTGAAGCTTTCTTT	CASSYSTPGTEAFF
-	-	TRBV2	TRBJ2-3	TGTGCCACCCAAGGGGGTAGGGGCACAGATACGCAGTATTTT	CATQGGRGTDTQYF
-	-	TRBV19	TRBJ2-7	TGTGCCAGTAGTCCCCGGGGGGCCAACTACGAGCAGTACTTC	CASSPRGANYEQYF
few	TRBD1	TRBV30	TRBJ1-1	TGTGCCTGGGCCAGGGGGGCGAACACTGAAGCTTTCTTT	CAWARGANTEAFF
-	-	TRBV15	TRBJ1-1	TGTGCCACCAGCAGAGATGGACGGGCTGAAGCTTTCTTT	CATSRDGRAEAFF
once	TRBD1	TRBV11-3	TRBJ2-1	TGTGCCAGCAGCCATGAACAGGGGGGCTCCTACAATGAGCAGTTCTTC	CASSHEQGGSYNEQFF
-	TRBD1	TRBV25-1	TRBJ2-7	TGTGCCAGCAGTGCCTCAGGGACAGCCAATTACGAGCAGTACTTC	CASSASGTANYEQYF
-	-	TRBV5-1	TRBJ2-2	TGCGCCAGCAGCACGCAGACCGGGGGCACCGGGGAGCTGTTTTTT	CASSTQTGGTGELFF
-	-	TRBV2	TRBJ1-4	TGTGCCAGCAAAGGGAGGCAAACTAATGAAAAACTGTTTTTT	CASKGRQTNEKLFF
-	-	TRBV9	TRBJ2-2	TGTGCCAGCAGCTACGGACGGGCCTGGACCGGGGAGCTGTTTTTT	CASSYGRAWTGELFF
-	-	TRBV5-1	TRBJ1-4	TGCGCCAGCAGCTTGCGAGGGGACGGTGGTGAAAAACTGTTTTTT	CASSLRGDGGEKLFF
-	TRBD1	TRBV6-1	TRBJ1-2	TGTGCCAGCAGTGATCTCCGGACAGGAAAGTATGGCTACACCTTC	CASSDLRTGKYGYTF
few	-	TRBV29-1	TRBJ2-1	TGCAGCGTTATACTGCCTTTTTCCGGCGATGAGCAGTTCTTC	CSVILPFSGDEQFF
-	TRBD1	TRBV6-6	TRBJ1-1	TGTGCCAGCAGTTCATACGGACAGGGTCGGACTGAAGCTTTCTTT	CASSSYGQGRTEAFF
-	-	TRBV10-3	TRBJ2-3	TGTGCCATTCGAGGGGTTGCAGGGCAAGCAGATACGCAGTATTTT	CAIRGVAGQADTQYF
-	-	TRBV28	TRBJ2-5	TGTGCCAGCAGTTTTCTCCTCGCCCCTCTTGGAGGGCCGCATCGGGAGACCCAGTACTTC	CASSFLLAPLGGPHRETQYF
-	-	TRBV6-4	TRBJ1-5	TGTGCCAGCAGTGAGATGGGGGGTGATCAGCCCCAGCATTTT	CASSEMGGDQPQHF
-	-	TRBV4-3	TRBJ2-7	TGCGCCAGCAGCCAGGAGGTTTTGGGTGGCGAGCAGTACTTC	CASSQEVLGGEQYF
once	-	TRBV4-1	TRBJ1-6	TGCGCCAGCAGCCAACCCGGGACGGAATTTAATTCACCCCTCCACTTT	CASSQPGTEFNSPLHF
-	-	TRBV27	TRBJ2-6	TGTGCCAGCAGCCACCGACCGGGGTCCGGGGCCAACGTCCTGACTTTC	CASSHRPGSGANVLTF
-	TRBD1	TRBV6-5	TRBJ1-5	TGTGCCAGCAGAGTACAGGGGAATCAGCCCCAGCATTTT	CASRVQGNQPQHF